The rows below give T cell receptor beta chains drawn from one sample of a study of T cell repertoires in cytomegalovirus infection. MiXCR was run by TCRdb on the reads, yielding one entry per CDR3 protein. This sample carries approximately 700,000 distinct CDR3 sequences, approximately 34% of them seen once, and the ten largest clones take more than 2.5%. The sequenced material came from PBMCs. The receptors derive from a human donor in good health (CMV status not recorded). Some clones in this sample may be carry-over from other donors' samples. The CDR3 runs from the conserved cysteine through the conserved F or W. D genes are given only for firm matches. The size entry is marked missing in some rows and otherwise reads once, few, many or a size class.

CDR3 DNA | CDR3 protein | J gene | D gene | V gene | clone size
TGTGCCAGCAGAAGAGAACAGGGGACCAGCAATCAGCCCCAGCATTTT | CASRREQGTSNQPQHF | TRBJ1-5 | TRBD1 | TRBV12-3/TRBV12-4 | few
TGTGCCAGCAACCCTGGGGGGACGGGGTCCTACAATGAGCAGTTCTTC | CASNPGGTGSYNEQFF | TRBJ2-1 | NA | TRBV7-6 | NA
TGTGCCAGCAGTTTATCAACCGCGGGCGAGCAGTTCTTC | CASSLSTAGEQFF | TRBJ2-1 | NA | TRBV27 | NA
TGTGCCAGCAGCCCAGCCGGGGGCTACAATGAGCAGTTCTTC | CASSPAGGYNEQFF | TRBJ2-1 | NA | TRBV7-2 | many
TGCAGTGCTAGAGACCTAGGGTTTAACTATGGCTACACCTTC | CSARDLGFNYGYTF | TRBJ1-2 | NA | TRBV20-1 | NA
TGTGCCGGGAGGGTCGACACCGGGGAGCTGTTTTTT | CAGRVDTGELFF | TRBJ2-2 | TRBD2 | TRBV12-3/TRBV12-4 | NA
TGTGCCAGCAGCGTTGGACGGGAGAGGAGCTACACCTTC | CASSVGRERSYTF | TRBJ1-2 | NA | TRBV7-3 | once
TGTGCCAGTAGTATCGGTGCGTATGAGCAGTTCTTC | CASSIGAYEQFF | TRBJ2-1 | NA | TRBV19 | few
TGTGCCAGCACCACCGCGGGGGCTGGAAACGGTGAAGCTTTCTTT | CASTTAGAGNGEAFF | TRBJ1-1 | NA | TRBV5-3 | NA
TGTGCCAGTGGACGGCACTCTGGAAACACCATATATTTT | CASGRHSGNTIYF | TRBJ1-3 | NA | TRBV28 | few
TGTGCCAGCAGTTTACCCGAGGGGGTAGGCTACACCTTC | CASSLPEGVGYTF | TRBJ1-2 | NA | TRBV28 | NA
TGTGCCAGCAGTTTGGCCGCGGGACGGTTAACAGATACGCAGTATTTT | CASSLAAGRLTDTQYF | TRBJ2-3 | NA | TRBV28 | few
TGTGCCAGTAGTATGCGCTTGGAATCAGAGGGCTACACCTTC | CASSMRLESEGYTF | TRBJ1-2 | NA | TRBV19 | NA
TGTGCCAGCAGCTTAGGGAGAATAACAGGGAGGGTTCGCTACACCTTC | CASSLGRITGRVRYTF | TRBJ1-2 | NA | TRBV7-8 | few
TGTGCCAGCAGGGAGATTACAGGGATCGGGGAGCTGTTTTTT | CASREITGIGELFF | TRBJ2-2 | NA | TRBV27 | NA
TGTGCCAGCAGTTTTGTAGCGGGAGCGTCGGATGAGCAGTTCTTC | CASSFVAGASDEQFF | TRBJ2-1 | TRBD2 | TRBV12-3/TRBV12-4 | NA
TGTGCCAGCAGTGAAATAGAAGAAGGGCCCCAGCATTTT | CASSEIEEGPQHF | TRBJ1-5 | NA | TRBV2 | NA
TGTGCCAGCACCTACCAGGGATTCTACGAGCAGTACTTC | CASTYQGFYEQYF | TRBJ2-7 | NA | TRBV28 | few
TGTGCCAGCAGCTTAGGTGGCACTATGGCTCCATCCTACACCTTC | CASSLGGTMAPSYTF | TRBJ1-2 | NA | TRBV7-9 | few
TGTGCCAGCACCACAGAGCGGGGGAATGAAGCTTTCTTT | CASTTERGNEAFF | TRBJ1-1 | NA | TRBV7-6 | NA
TGTGCCACCAGTGAGGGCGGACGTAGCACAGATACGCAGTATTTT | CATSEGGRSTDTQYF | TRBJ2-3 | NA | TRBV24-1 | NA
TGTGCCAGTGCGACCCGGGGCTACGAGCAGTACTTC | CASATRGYEQYF | TRBJ2-7 | NA | TRBV19 | few
TGCAGTGCTCCGGGAGGGCGTTCGGGTCAGCCCCAGCATTTT | CSAPGGRSGQPQHF | TRBJ1-5 | NA | TRBV20-1 | NA
TGCAGCGGGGGTAGCGGGATAGCGTACAAGGAGCAGTTCTTC | CSGGSGIAYKEQFF | TRBJ2-1 | TRBD2 | TRBV20-1 | NA
TGTGCCAGCAGCCTGGACAGGGGGCGATTATACTATGGCTACACCTTC | CASSLDRGRLYYGYTF | TRBJ1-2 | TRBD1 | TRBV12-3/TRBV12-4 | NA
TGTGCCAGCGGCCCTCGGGCAACGGAGACCCAGTACTTC | CASGPRATETQYF | TRBJ2-5 | NA | TRBV6-5 | few
TGTGCCAGCAGTTCCCTACCGTCGAATGAGCAGTTCTTC | CASSSLPSNEQFF | TRBJ2-1 | NA | TRBV28 | NA
TGTGCTAGCAGCGCAAGACAGGGGTACGATACGCAGTATTTT | CASSARQGYDTQYF | TRBJ2-3 | TRBD1 | TRBV7-7 | few
TGCGCCAGCAGTAGGGACAGGGAGGGACCTGGAAACACCATATATTTT | CASSRDREGPGNTIYF | TRBJ1-3 | TRBD1 | TRBV10-2 | NA
TGTGCCATCAGCGAACTGATGGGGGGCTATGGCTACACCTTC | CAISELMGGYGYTF | TRBJ1-2 | NA | TRBV10-3 | NA
TGTGCCAGCAGCGTGGTATCGGTCAATCAGCCCCAGCATTTT | CASSVVSVNQPQHF | TRBJ1-5 | NA | TRBV7-9 | NA
TGTGCCAGCAGCTTAGAGGGGGGGGGACTAGCGGTTTGGGATGCGCAGTTCTTC | CASSLEGGGLAVWDAQFF | TRBJ2-1 | TRBD2 | TRBV11-2 | NA
TGTGCCAGCCCTACATCCAGGGGGTCGAACACTGAAGCTTTCTTT | CASPTSRGSNTEAFF | TRBJ1-1 | TRBD1 | TRBV12-3/TRBV12-4 | NA
TGCGCCAGCAGCCAGCTGGGATATCCCACCAGCAATCAGCCCCAGCATTTT | CASSQLGYPTSNQPQHF | TRBJ1-5 | NA | TRBV4-1 | few
TGTGCCAGCAGCTCCCGGGACAGGGACACAGATACGCAGTATTTT | CASSSRDRDTDTQYF | TRBJ2-3 | TRBD1 | TRBV7-6 | many
TGCGCCAGCAGCCAAAGAAGATCAAACCCGCGGGATCAGCCCCAGCATTTT | CASSQRRSNPRDQPQHF | TRBJ1-5 | NA | TRBV4-1 | NA
TGTGCCAGCAGAATGTGGGGTGCCACTACCTACGAGCAGTACTTC | CASRMWGATTYEQYF | TRBJ2-7 | NA | TRBV28 | few
TGTGCCACCGCTGGGACTCTTGCTGGCTACACCTTC | CATAGTLAGYTF | TRBJ1-2 | NA | TRBV15 | NA
TGCAGTGCTAGAGATAACGAGCAGTACTTC | CSARDNEQYF | TRBJ2-7 | NA | TRBV20-1 | few
TGCAGCACCCCGGGTGACTATGGCTACACCTTC | CSTPGDYGYTF | TRBJ1-2 | NA | TRBV29-1 | NA
TGTGCCAGCAGTTTATTAAGGGGGGGACTTGCTGGCTACACCTTC | CASSLLRGGLAGYTF | TRBJ1-2 | NA | TRBV28 | NA
TGTGCCAGCCGAGAGGGACAGTCCCCGATCTCCTATAATTCACCCCTCCACTTT | CASREGQSPISYNSPLHF | TRBJ1-6 | TRBD1 | TRBV28 | NA
TGTGCCATCAGTGAGCCATCCTATAATTCACCCCTCCACTTT | CAISEPSYNSPLHF | TRBJ1-6 | NA | TRBV10-3 | few
TGTGCCAGCAGTTACTTCTCGGGGCTGAATCAGCCCCAGCATTTT | CASSYFSGLNQPQHF | TRBJ1-5 | NA | TRBV6-6 | NA
TGTGCCAGCAGTTTAGCGACAGGGGTCCAGCCCCAGCATTTT | CASSLATGVQPQHF | TRBJ1-5 | TRBD1 | TRBV12-3/TRBV12-4 | NA
TGTGCCAGCAGTTTACGTGGCGGACAGCGGTATGGCTACACCTTC | CASSLRGGQRYGYTF | TRBJ1-2 | NA | TRBV28 | NA
TGTGCCAACTCGACAGAGAGCTCCTACGAGCAGTACTTC | CANSTESSYEQYF | TRBJ2-7 | NA | TRBV2 | NA
TGTTCCAGCAGCTTAGGTCGCACCGGGGAGCTGTTTTTT | CSSSLGRTGELFF | TRBJ2-2 | NA | TRBV11-2 | NA
TGTGCCAGCAGCCCCTCGGTTATCTCCCGCAATGAGCAGTTCTTC | CASSPSVISRNEQFF | TRBJ2-1 | NA | TRBV27 | few
TGTGCCAGCAGTTTGGTAGGGCCGGGACAGGGGGATCAGCCCCAGCATTTT | CASSLVGPGQGDQPQHF | TRBJ1-5 | TRBD1 | TRBV28 | many
TGTGCCAGCAGCGGCGGGGGGGACCAAGAGACCCAGTACTTC | CASSGGGDQETQYF | TRBJ2-5 | TRBD2 | TRBV5-4 | NA
TGTGCCAGCAGCCATATACAGAGATCTCAAGAGACCCAGTACTTC | CASSHIQRSQETQYF | TRBJ2-5 | NA | TRBV5-6 | few
TGTGCCATCAATCGAGGGGGAGCTGAGCAGTTCTTC | CAINRGGAEQFF | TRBJ2-1 | NA | TRBV10-3 | NA
TGTGCCAGCAGCCCAGGGGCCAGGGGCACAGATACGCAGTATTTT | CASSPGARGTDTQYF | TRBJ2-3 | NA | TRBV7-6 | NA
TGTGCCAGCAGCTCCTTCTTCGACTTCCGTGAGCAGTACTTC | CASSSFFDFREQYF | TRBJ2-7 | NA | TRBV11-2 | NA
TGTGCCAGCAGCCATGGCGTAGGGGGTTCGGGCACCGGGGAGCTGTTTTTT | CASSHGVGGSGTGELFF | TRBJ2-2 | NA | TRBV3-1 | NA
TGTGCCAGCAGTTTACATCTCGGCGGCTCGAATAAATACAATGAGCAGTTCTTC | CASSLHLGGSNKYNEQFF | TRBJ2-1 | NA | TRBV27 | NA